These T cell receptor beta chains were read from a single sample in a study of cytomegalovirus exposure and HLA in healthy donors. Sequencing used immunoSEQ multiplex PCR; TCRdb keeps in-frame clones, though not all of them. The table includes some 120,000 clones, 85% detected once. The specimen was PBMCs. The receptors come from a woman in her 30s in good health and CMV-seropositive. Each CDR3 is given with its conserved first and last residue. A D gene is named only where the DNA matches it firmly. Where a row states a size, it is once, few, many or the class of an expanded clone; other rows omit it.

d_call: .
v_call: TRBV28
clone_size: .
j_call: TRBJ1-1
cdr3_aa: CASSLAGIGTEAFF
cdr3_nt: TGTGCCAGCAGTTTAGCGGGAATCGGCACTGAAGCTTTCTTT

d_call: .
v_call: TRBV5-1
clone_size: .
j_call: TRBJ2-5
cdr3_aa: CASSLERGRTGQETQYF
cdr3_nt: TGCGCCAGCAGCTTGGAGCGGGGGAGGACAGGACAAGAGACCCAGTACTTC

d_call: .
v_call: TRBV6-6
clone_size: .
j_call: TRBJ1-5
cdr3_aa: CASAPMEGQPQHF
cdr3_nt: TGTGCCAGCGCCCCCATGGAGGGTCAGCCCCAGCATTTT

d_call: TRBD1
v_call: TRBV5-1
clone_size: .
j_call: TRBJ1-4
cdr3_aa: CASSLGQLNEKLFF
cdr3_nt: TGCGCCAGCAGCCTGGGACAGCTAAATGAAAAACTGTTTTTT

d_call: TRBD1
v_call: TRBV6-4
clone_size: few
j_call: TRBJ2-3
cdr3_aa: CASSEGQGADTQYF
cdr3_nt: TGTGCCAGCAGTGAGGGACAGGGGGCAGATACGCAGTATTTT

d_call: TRBD1
v_call: TRBV7-3
clone_size: .
j_call: TRBJ2-2
cdr3_aa: CASSFTGATGELFF
cdr3_nt: TGTGCCAGCAGCTTCACAGGGGCCACCGGGGAGCTGTTTTTT

d_call: .
v_call: TRBV7-9
clone_size: few
j_call: TRBJ1-2
cdr3_aa: CASRSGAAGGYGYTF
cdr3_nt: TGTGCCAGCAGATCAGGCGCCGCCGGGGGGTATGGCTACACCTTC

d_call: .
v_call: TRBV5-6
clone_size: .
j_call: TRBJ2-1
cdr3_aa: CASSLEGVNEQFF
cdr3_nt: TGTGCCAGCAGCTTGGAGGGGGTCAATGAGCAGTTCTTC

d_call: TRBD1
v_call: TRBV7-9
clone_size: .
j_call: TRBJ1-1
cdr3_aa: CASSLYRGLDAFF
cdr3_nt: TGTGCCAGCAGCTTGTACAGGGGGCTGGATGCTTTCTTT

d_call: .
v_call: TRBV5-4
clone_size: .
j_call: TRBJ1-1
cdr3_aa: CASSKGQHTEAFF
cdr3_nt: TGTGCCAGCAGCAAGGGACAACACACTGAAGCTTTCTTT

d_call: TRBD2
v_call: TRBV28
clone_size: few
j_call: TRBJ2-1
cdr3_aa: CASSSGSRRGNEQFF
cdr3_nt: TGTGCCAGCAGTAGCGGGAGCAGGAGAGGCAATGAGCAGTTCTTC

d_call: TRBD1
v_call: TRBV6-4
clone_size: .
j_call: TRBJ2-2
cdr3_aa: CASSGTGTDANTGELFF
cdr3_nt: TGTGCCAGCAGTGGGACAGGTACTGATGCGAACACCGGGGAGCTGTTTTTT

d_call: .
v_call: TRBV30
clone_size: few
j_call: TRBJ2-6
cdr3_aa: CAWSGTARSGANVLTF
cdr3_nt: TGTGCCTGGAGTGGAACTGCCCGCTCTGGGGCCAACGTCCTGACTTTC

d_call: .
v_call: TRBV28
clone_size: .
j_call: TRBJ2-3
cdr3_aa: CASTGGALGTQYF
cdr3_nt: TGTGCCAGCACCGGCGGAGCTTTGGGTACGCAGTATTTT

d_call: TRBD1
v_call: TRBV28
clone_size: .
j_call: TRBJ1-4
cdr3_aa: CASRLTSTGGNEKLFF
cdr3_nt: TGTGCCAGCAGACTCACCTCGACAGGGGGAAATGAAAAACTGTTTTTT

d_call: .
v_call: TRBV30
clone_size: once
j_call: TRBJ1-2
cdr3_aa: CAWSVGDDYGYTF
cdr3_nt: TGTGCCTGGAGTGTAGGAGACGACTATGGCTACACCTTC

d_call: .
v_call: TRBV28
clone_size: .
j_call: TRBJ2-4
cdr3_aa: CASSLLRTGSLAKNIQYF
cdr3_nt: TGTGCCAGCAGTTTACTTAGAACAGGGTCCCTAGCCAAAAACATTCAGTACTTC

d_call: .
v_call: TRBV7-3
clone_size: .
j_call: TRBJ1-1
cdr3_aa: CASSLEANTEAFF
cdr3_nt: TGTGCCAGCAGCCTAGAGGCTAACACTGAAGCTTTCTTT

d_call: TRBD1
v_call: TRBV29-1
clone_size: .
j_call: TRBJ1-2
cdr3_aa: CSTRDRGSDGYTF
cdr3_nt: TGCAGCACCCGGGACAGGGGGTCGGATGGCTACACCTTC

d_call: TRBD1
v_call: TRBV30
clone_size: .
j_call: TRBJ1-5
cdr3_aa: CAWSVKGAHQPQHF
cdr3_nt: TGTGCCTGGAGTGTAAAGGGGGCGCACCAGCCCCAGCATTTT

d_call: .
v_call: TRBV6-5
clone_size: .
j_call: TRBJ1-1
cdr3_aa: CASSYSMGQNTEAFF
cdr3_nt: TGTGCCAGCAGTTACTCGATGGGGCAGAACACTGAAGCTTTCTTT

d_call: TRBD1
v_call: TRBV9
clone_size: .
j_call: TRBJ2-7
cdr3_aa: CASSVGAGQVYEQYF
cdr3_nt: TGTGCCAGCAGCGTAGGCGCGGGACAGGTCTACGAGCAGTACTTC

d_call: TRBD1
v_call: TRBV30
clone_size: .
j_call: TRBJ1-2
cdr3_aa: CAWSVGGGYGYTF
cdr3_nt: TGTGCCTGGAGTGTAGGGGGCGGCTATGGCTACACCTTC

d_call: TRBD2
v_call: TRBV6-5
clone_size: .
j_call: TRBJ2-3
cdr3_aa: CASGLAGVDTQYF
cdr3_nt: TGTGCCAGCGGACTAGCGGGAGTAGATACGCAGTATTTT

d_call: TRBD2
v_call: TRBV5-6
clone_size: once
j_call: TRBJ2-2
cdr3_aa: CASSLAAGANTGELFF
cdr3_nt: TGTGCCAGCAGCTTGGCAGCGGGGGCGAACACCGGGGAGCTGTTTTTT

d_call: .
v_call: TRBV19
clone_size: .
j_call: TRBJ1-5
cdr3_aa: CASIRGGDGGNQPQHF
cdr3_nt: TGTGCCAGTATCAGGGGAGGGGATGGCGGCAATCAGCCCCAGCATTTT

d_call: .
v_call: TRBV10-3
clone_size: .
j_call: TRBJ1-1
cdr3_aa: CAISGGQPFEAFF
cdr3_nt: TGTGCCATCAGTGGTGGACAGCCATTTGAAGCTTTCTTT

d_call: TRBD1
v_call: TRBV28
clone_size: .
j_call: TRBJ1-1
cdr3_aa: CASSLYITGGGTEAFF
cdr3_nt: TGTGCCAGCAGTTTATATATTACAGGGGGAGGCACTGAAGCTTTCTTT

d_call: TRBD2
v_call: TRBV5-1
clone_size: .
j_call: TRBJ2-7
cdr3_aa: CASSLEAGRYYEQYF
cdr3_nt: TGCGCCAGCAGCTTGGAGGCCGGGAGGTACTACGAGCAGTACTTC

d_call: .
v_call: TRBV28
clone_size: .
j_call: TRBJ1-3
cdr3_aa: CASSDGVISGNTIYF
cdr3_nt: TGTGCCAGCAGTGACGGGGTTATCTCTGGAAACACCATATATTTT

d_call: TRBD2
v_call: TRBV5-1
clone_size: .
j_call: TRBJ2-1
cdr3_aa: CASTWGGIYNEQFF
cdr3_nt: TGCGCCAGCACCTGGGGGGGGATCTACAATGAGCAGTTCTTC

d_call: .
v_call: TRBV6-1
clone_size: .
j_call: TRBJ2-1
cdr3_aa: CASSPRTAGEQFF
cdr3_nt: TGTGCCAGCAGTCCACGGACTGCTGGGGAGCAGTTCTTC

d_call: .
v_call: TRBV5-1
clone_size: .
j_call: TRBJ1-1
cdr3_aa: CASSLSRLNTEAFF
cdr3_nt: TGCGCCAGCAGCTTATCGCGGCTGAACACTGAAGCTTTCTTT

d_call: TRBD1
v_call: TRBV9
clone_size: once
j_call: TRBJ1-4
cdr3_aa: CASSAPGQGAANEKLFF
cdr3_nt: TGTGCCAGCAGCGCCCCGGGACAGGGGGCCGCAAATGAAAAACTGTTTTTT

d_call: .
v_call: TRBV6-5
clone_size: .
j_call: TRBJ1-2
cdr3_aa: CASSSGQPYGYTF
cdr3_nt: TGTGCCAGCAGTTCCGGACAGCCCTATGGCTACACCTTC

d_call: .
v_call: TRBV6-6
clone_size: .
j_call: TRBJ1-1
cdr3_aa: CASALGRAGSTEAFF
cdr3_nt: TGTGCCAGCGCCCTTGGGAGGGCGGGGAGCACTGAAGCTTTCTTT

d_call: .
v_call: TRBV14
clone_size: .
j_call: TRBJ2-5
cdr3_aa: CASSQIGSGGGTQYF
cdr3_nt: TGTGCCAGCAGCCAAATCGGGTCCGGCGGAGGGACCCAGTACTTC

d_call: .
v_call: TRBV19
clone_size: .
j_call: TRBJ1-1
cdr3_aa: CASSAGRVNTEAFF
cdr3_nt: TGTGCCAGCAGTGCGGGGCGGGTGAACACTGAAGCTTTCTTT

d_call: .
v_call: TRBV27
clone_size: .
j_call: TRBJ2-7
cdr3_aa: CASSSRVHMHYEQYF
cdr3_nt: TGTGCCAGCAGTTCCCGGGTCCACATGCACTACGAGCAGTACTTC

d_call: TRBD1
v_call: TRBV7-3
clone_size: .
j_call: TRBJ2-2
cdr3_aa: CASSLTGNEVGGELFF
cdr3_nt: TGTGCCAGCAGCTTGACAGGGAATGAGGTCGGTGGGGAGCTGTTTTTT

d_call: .
v_call: TRBV2
clone_size: .
j_call: TRBJ1-5
cdr3_aa: CASSRAGQPQHF
cdr3_nt: TGTGCCAGCAGTCGGGCGGGGCAGCCCCAGCATTTT

d_call: .
v_call: TRBV5-1
clone_size: .
j_call: TRBJ2-3
cdr3_aa: CASSLWPPSTDTQYF
cdr3_nt: TGCGCCAGCAGCTTGTGGCCCCCTAGCACAGATACGCAGTATTTT

d_call: TRBD2
v_call: TRBV4-2
clone_size: .
j_call: TRBJ2-1
cdr3_aa: CASSQRLAGADNEQFF
cdr3_nt: TGTGCCAGCAGCCAGCGACTAGCGGGGGCAGACAATGAGCAGTTCTTC

d_call: TRBD1
v_call: TRBV10-1
clone_size: .
j_call: TRBJ1-2
cdr3_aa: CASRGQIPSNYGYTF
cdr3_nt: TGCGCCAGCAGGGGACAGATCCCTTCTAACTATGGCTACACCTTC

d_call: .
v_call: TRBV9
clone_size: .
j_call: TRBJ1-4
cdr3_aa: CASSDPRAGTPIRETNEKLFF
cdr3_nt: TGTGCCAGCAGCGACCCGCGGGCTGGGACACCGATAAGAGAAACTAATGAAAAACTGTTTTTT

d_call: .
v_call: TRBV6-6
clone_size: .
j_call: TRBJ2-1
cdr3_aa: CASSSGKGNEQFF
cdr3_nt: TGTGCCAGCAGTAGCGGCAAAGGGAATGAGCAGTTCTTC

d_call: .
v_call: TRBV6-1
clone_size: .
j_call: TRBJ1-1
cdr3_aa: CASSQEAGSGGTFF
cdr3_nt: TGTGCCAGCAGTCAGGAAGCCGGGAGCGGGGGAACTTTCTTT

d_call: TRBD1
v_call: TRBV6-5
clone_size: .
j_call: TRBJ2-5
cdr3_aa: CASSPDRGKTQYF
cdr3_nt: TGTGCCAGCAGTCCCGACAGGGGAAAGACCCAGTACTTC

d_call: .
v_call: TRBV5-1
clone_size: .
j_call: TRBJ2-2
cdr3_aa: CASSSLGRRGTGELFF
cdr3_nt: TGCGCCAGCAGCTCTTTGGGCAGGCGGGGCACCGGGGAGCTGTTTTTT

d_call: .
v_call: TRBV10-3
clone_size: .
j_call: TRBJ2-1
cdr3_aa: CAISESYGGSYNEQFF
cdr3_nt: TGTGCCATCAGTGAGTCGTACGGGGGTTCTTACAATGAGCAGTTCTTC

d_call: .
v_call: TRBV6-1
clone_size: .
j_call: TRBJ1-2
cdr3_aa: CASSEAAYGYTF
cdr3_nt: TGTGCCAGCAGTGAAGCCGCGTATGGCTACACCTTC

d_call: .
v_call: TRBV27
clone_size: .
j_call: TRBJ1-5
cdr3_aa: CASSLSWYSQPQHF
cdr3_nt: TGTGCCAGCAGTTTATCGTGGTATAGTCAGCCCCAGCATTTT

d_call: .
v_call: TRBV5-1
clone_size: .
j_call: TRBJ2-6
cdr3_aa: CASSLADSSGANVLTF
cdr3_nt: TGCGCCAGCAGCTTGGCCGACAGCTCTGGGGCCAACGTCCTGACTTTC

d_call: .
v_call: TRBV9
clone_size: .
j_call: TRBJ2-1
cdr3_aa: CASSVVRGEQFF
cdr3_nt: TGTGCCAGCAGCGTAGTGCGCGGTGAGCAGTTCTTC

d_call: .
v_call: TRBV10-3
clone_size: .
j_call: TRBJ2-7
cdr3_aa: CAIRGAEVRSLIPYEQYF
cdr3_nt: TGTGCCATCAGGGGGGCGGAGGTTCGCTCGCTCATCCCCTACGAGCAGTACTTC

d_call: .
v_call: TRBV11-2
clone_size: .
j_call: TRBJ1-1
cdr3_aa: CASSLEVTNLNTEAFF
cdr3_nt: TGTGCCAGCAGCTTAGAGGTAACAAATCTGAACACTGAAGCTTTCTTT

d_call: .
v_call: TRBV19
clone_size: .
j_call: TRBJ1-5
cdr3_aa: CASSIDPDQPQHF
cdr3_nt: TGTGCCAGTAGTATAGACCCAGATCAGCCCCAGCATTTT

d_call: TRBD1
v_call: TRBV5-1
clone_size: .
j_call: TRBJ2-3
cdr3_aa: CASSWGQGASGTDTQYF
cdr3_nt: TGCGCCAGCAGCTGGGGACAGGGGGCGTCTGGTACAGATACGCAGTATTTT

d_call: TRBD1
v_call: TRBV5-6
clone_size: once
j_call: TRBJ2-5
cdr3_aa: CASSFFLTGVETQYF
cdr3_nt: TGTGCCAGCAGCTTCTTCCTGACAGGGGTAGAGACCCAGTACTTC

d_call: TRBD1
v_call: TRBV9
clone_size: .
j_call: TRBJ2-6
cdr3_aa: CASSAGTGRSSGANVLTF
cdr3_nt: TGTGCCAGCAGCGCTGGGACAGGGCGTAGCTCTGGGGCCAACGTCCTGACTTTC